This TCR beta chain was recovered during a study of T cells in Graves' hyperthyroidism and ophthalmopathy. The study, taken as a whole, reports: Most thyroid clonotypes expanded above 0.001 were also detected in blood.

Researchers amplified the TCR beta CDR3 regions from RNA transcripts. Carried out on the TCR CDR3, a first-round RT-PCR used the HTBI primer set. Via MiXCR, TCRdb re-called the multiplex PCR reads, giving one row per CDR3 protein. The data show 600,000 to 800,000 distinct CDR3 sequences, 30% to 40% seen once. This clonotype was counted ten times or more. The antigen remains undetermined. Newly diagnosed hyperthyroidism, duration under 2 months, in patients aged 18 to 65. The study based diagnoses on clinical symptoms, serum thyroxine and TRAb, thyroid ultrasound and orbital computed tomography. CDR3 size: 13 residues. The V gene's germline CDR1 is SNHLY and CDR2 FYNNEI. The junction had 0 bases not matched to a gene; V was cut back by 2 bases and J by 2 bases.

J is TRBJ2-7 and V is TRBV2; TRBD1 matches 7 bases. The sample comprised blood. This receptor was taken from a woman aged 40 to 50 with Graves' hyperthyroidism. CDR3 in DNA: TGTGCCAGCAGTGAACAGGGGGCCTACGAGCAGTACTTC. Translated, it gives CASSEQGAYEQYF.